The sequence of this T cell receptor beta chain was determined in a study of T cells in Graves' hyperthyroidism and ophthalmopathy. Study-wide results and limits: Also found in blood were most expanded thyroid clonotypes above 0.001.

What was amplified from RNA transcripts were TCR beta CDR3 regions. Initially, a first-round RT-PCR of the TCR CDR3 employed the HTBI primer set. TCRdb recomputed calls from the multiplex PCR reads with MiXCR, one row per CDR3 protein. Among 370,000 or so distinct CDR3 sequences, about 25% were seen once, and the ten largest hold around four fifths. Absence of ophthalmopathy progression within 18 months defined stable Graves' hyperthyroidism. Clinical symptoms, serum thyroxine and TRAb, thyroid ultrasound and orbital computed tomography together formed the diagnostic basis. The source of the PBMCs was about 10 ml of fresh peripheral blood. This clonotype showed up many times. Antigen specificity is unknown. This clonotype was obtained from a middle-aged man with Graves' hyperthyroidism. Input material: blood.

The CDR3 DNA sequence: TGTGCCAGCAGTTCGGGGGGTATGTGGGCTTTCTTT. Its translation: CASSSGGMWAFF. The rearrangement uses TRBV12-3 or TRBV12-4 and TRBJ1-1, with D possibly matching TRBD1 (5 bases). V shed 4 bases and J shed 11 bases, with 14 bases lying between them. The CDR3 contains 12 residues.